The clone carrying this T cell receptor (beta chain) was observed a handful of times. Its antigen is currently unknown. This sample is drawn from a study of regulatory T cells in long-lasting Graves disease. Overall study context: Treatment with antithyroid drugs for over 5 years, together with positive TSH receptor antibodies, meant persistent Graves' disease. Study-wide findings and caveats: TRBV28, TRBJ1-2 and TRBJ2-5 were favored in persistent disease.

In building TCR beta libraries, iRepertoire HTBI primers were used together with Arm-PCR of CDR3 regions. TCRdb recomputed calls from the multiplex PCR reads with MiXCR, one row per CDR3 protein. The table lists 400,000 to 450,000 distinct CDR3 sequences, 23% of them singletons. Time point given: persistent/refractory GD, antithyroid drugs over 5 years with positive TRAb. RNA isolated from PBMCs was used to make the TCR library. All patients originated from an endocrinology department located in Xi'an, China. CDR1 and CDR2 (germline): MDHEN, SYDVKM. This CDR3 comprises 17 residues. Trimming left V 5 bases short and J 1 base short, with 15 bases between.

The receptor's source is a female donor with Graves disease. The starting material was peripheral blood mononuclear cells (PBMCs), obtained when the disease was refractory, from a patient treated with antithyroid drugs. J is TRBJ2-6 and V is TRBV28; tentatively, D is TRBD1 (6 bases). CDR3 region: CASSPNLQGSGANVLTF. The CDR3 coding sequence is TGTGCCAGCAGTCCCAATCTACAGGGTTCTGGGGCCAACGTCCTGACTTTC.